This T cell receptor (beta chain) was documented in a study of cytomegalovirus exposure and HLA in healthy donors. Findings and limits, study-wide: The tendency of first-cohort TCR clusters to co-occur in the 120 validation repertoires was the finding of a later analysis.

Points on this clone: Antigen: not known.

Germline V lookup: CDR1 MNHEY, CDR2 SVGAGI. The CDR3 extends over 14 amino acids. V dropped 8 bases and J dropped 7 bases, with 18 bases sitting between them. TCRdb keeps only in-frame clones here, not all; method: immunoSEQ multiplex PCR. Found here are fewer than 150,000 clones, roughly 82% of them singletons; the top ten hold roughly 5.3%. The chain couples TRBV6-5 to TRBJ2-1, with D possibly TRBD1 on 6 matching bases. The sample was PBMCs. The TCR originated in a man younger than 30 in good health and CMV-seronegative. DNA for the CDR3: TGTGCCAGCGGCTACCCGGGACAAGGGAATGAGCAGTTCTTC. Its translation is CASGYPGQGNEQFF.